The 3 T cell receptor beta chains listed next were all sequenced from one sample in a study of shared clonotypes between healthy human individuals. Measured with immunoSEQ multiplex PCR; TCRdb has only the in-frame clones, and not every one. Among about 980,000 clones listed, more than 75% were seen once. What was sequenced was memory CD4+ T cells sorted from blood. The subset: CD45RA-negative fraction. These receptors all stem from a man aged 18 to 30 in good health.

This clone was seen more than once but under ten times. The V gene is TRBV9, the J gene TRBJ1-5, with TRBD1 identical over 8 bases. The germline V gene has CDR1 SGDLS and CDR2 YYNGEE. V lost 4 bases, J lost 3 bases, and 6 bases stayed unmatched. This CDR3 spans 15 amino acids. The CDR3: CASSPGGGFNQPQHF. The CDR3 DNA is TGTGCCAGCAGCCCAGGGGGCGGCTTCAATCAGCCCCAGCATTTT.

The chain couples TRBV7-2 to TRBJ2-2, with 8 bases lining up with TRBD1. With 6 bases clipped from V and 7 bases from J, the junction kept 7 bases outside the gene matches. The CDR3 has 14 residues. Germline CDR1 SGHTA, CDR2 FQGNSA. In DNA, the CDR3 is TGTGCCAGCAGGCAGGACAGGGCGTACGGGGAGCTGTTTTTT. Its protein product is CASRQDRAYGELFF.

This chain joins TRBV18 and TRBJ2-2; D remains ambiguous. The ends were cut back, 4 bases at V and 3 bases at J, with 15 bases in the middle. The CDR3 has 16 amino acids. Looked up from germline, CDR1 is KGHSH and CDR2 is LQKENI. CDR3 sequence: CASSLIPLEDTGELFF. The CDR3 DNA sequence: TGTGCCAGCTCACTGATCCCACTGGAAGACACCGGGGAGCTGTTTTTT.